This record looks at one T cell receptor beta chain sequence and its context. Every participating donor gave one draw, a heparinised blood sample averaging approximately 120 mL. CD45RO/CCR7/CD25/CD127/CD95/CD27 separated CD4+ naive, central memory, regulatory and stem cell-like memory cells by sorting. The CDR3 loop spans 12 amino acids. The germline gives CDR1 MGHDK, CDR2 SYGVNS. Between the trimmed V and J ends, which lost 6 bases and 9 bases, there was a span of 12 bases. This specimen belongs to a study of beta chain features in type 1 diabetes. Study background: Patients and healthy donors were similar in age, gender and cell yields.

Expressed TCRB transcripts were sequenced after all isolated RNA was converted to cDNA. Roughly 3.57 million reads on average were seen across naive, central memory and regulatory T cell samples. Assay used: immunoSEQ multiplex PCR; TCRdb lists only in-frame clones, some missing. The sample has around 280,000 clones; approximately 8% are singletons. The TCR sequence derives from a woman between 18 and 29 years old in good health. Sequencing was performed on central memory CD4+ T cells from blood. This sequence joins TRBV25-1 and TRBJ2-1; D is unresolved. The CDR3 loop reads CASSPLGGEQFF. CDR3 coding DNA: TGTGCCAGCAGCCCCCTGGGCGGTGAGCAGTTCTTC.